These 8 T cell receptor beta chains were sequenced from one sample in a study of blood T cell repertoires in COVID-19. TCRdb keeps only in-frame clones here, not all; method: immunoSEQ multiplex PCR. There are tens of thousands of clones in the sample; around 79% occur only once, and about 24% lies in the top ten. Sequenced material: peripheral blood. The receptors here all came from a human donor in a cohort sampled during active COVID-19.

In nucleotides, the CDR3 is TGCGCCAGCAGCTTGGCACCCGGGACTAGCTTTTCTGAGCAGTTCTTC. Its protein is CASSLAPGTSFSEQFF. The chain employs TRBV5-1 and TRBJ2-1; 9 nucleotides match TRBD2. CDR3 length equals 16 residues. The J segment lost 9 bases and the V segment lost 0 bases, leaving 10 bases of the junction unmatched. Germline V gives CDR1 SGHRS, CDR2 YFSETQ.

The V call is TRBV11-2, the J call TRBJ2-1; 8 bases line up with TRBD1. The germline CDR1 and CDR2 sequences are SGHAT and FQNNGV. This CDR3 comprises 14 residues. V dropped 4 bases and J dropped 9; count of bases not matched to a gene: 8. The CDR3 protein is CASSSRTGTGEQFF. CDR3 coding DNA: TGTGCCAGCAGCTCGCGGACAGGGACGGGTGAGCAGTTCTTC.

The count of this clone is one. The chain uses TRBV5-4 and TRBJ2-1; TRBD2 matches 12 bases. Germline CDR1 and CDR2: SGHNT and YYREEE (reference sequence). The CDR3 consists of 15 residues. The V segment lost 1 base and the J segment 7 bases; nucleotides outside the gene matches: 3. The chain's CDR3 is CASSLMTSGSNEQFF. The DNA of the CDR3 is TGTGCCAGCAGCTTGATGACTAGCGGGAGTAATGAGCAGTTCTTC. Variable domain in full (rest from reference TRBV5-4 and TRBJ2-1): ETGVTQSPTHLIKTRGQQVTLRCSSQSGHNTVSWYQQALGQGPQFIFQYYREEENGRGNFPPRFSGLQFPNYSSELNVNALELDDSALYLCASSLMTSGSNEQFFGPGTRLTVL.

Here the CDR3 DNA reads TGTGCCAGCAGCTTAGGCGGAGGAGAGGCCGGGTACGAGCAGTACTTC. Encoded protein: CASSLGGGEAGYEQYF. The chain combines TRBV7-3 with TRBJ2-7, with a possible D match to TRBD2 (5 bases). Germline loops: CDR1 SGHTA, CDR2 FQGTGA. The CDR3 totals 16 residues. Between the trimmed V and J ends, which lost 2 bases and 4 bases, there was a span of 18 bases. The complete variable domain, with remaining parts taken from reference TRBV7-3 and TRBJ2-7, reads GAGVSQTPSNKVTEKGKYVELRCDPISGHTALYWYRQSLGQGPEFLIYFQGTGAADDSGLPNDRFFAVRPEGSVSTLKIQRTERGDSAVYLCASSLGGGEAGYEQYFGPGTRLTVT.

About this clone: One end of the junction fails to match germline, which may point to a read error. V usage is TRBV5-8 and J usage is TRBJ2-1, with 7 nucleotides matching TRBD1. Per the germline V gene, CDR1 is SGHTS and CDR2 is YDEGEE. The CDR3 covers 14 residues. The chain's CDR3 is CASCLGTADNEQFF. As DNA, the CDR3 is TGTGCCAGCTGCTTGGGGACAGCTGACAATGAGCAGTTCTTC.

V and J are TRBV24-1 and TRBJ2-3; TRBD2 might be the D (5 bases). Germline CDR1 and CDR2: KGHDR and SFDVKD. This CDR3 has 14 residues. Between the trimmed V and J ends, which lost 1 base and 11 bases, there was a span of 15 bases. The CDR3: CATSDLTPGSEQYF. As DNA, the CDR3 is TGTGCCACCAGTGATTTAACCCCGGGGAGTGAGCAGTATTTT.

The chain uses TRBV2 and TRBJ1-5; D possibly corresponds to TRBD1 (6 bases). This CDR3 is 13 amino acids long. V lost 7 bases, J lost 3 bases, and 10 bases lay in between. Germline V gene sequence: CDR1 SNHLY, CDR2 FYNNEI. CDR3 in amino acids: CASNGQPNQPQHF. The CDR3 bases are TGTGCCAGCAATGGACAGCCCAATCAGCCCCAGCATTTT. Supplemented by reference TRBV2 and TRBJ1-5, the full variable domain reads EPEVTQTPSHQVTQMGQEVILRCVPISNHLYFYWYRQILGQKVEFLVSFYNNEISEKSEIFDDQFSVERPDGSNFTLKIRSTKLEDSAMYFCASNGQPNQPQHFGDGTRLSIL.

This clone was counted a single time. The chain employs TRBV5-1 and TRBJ2-2; TRBD2 matches 11 bases. This CDR3 contains 16 residues. CDR1 and CDR2 from the germline V gene are SGHRS and YFSETQ. V lost 9 bases and J lost 2; bases outside the gene matches: 9. In DNA, the CDR3 is TGCGCCACCCTCCCTGGACTAGCGGGCAACACCGGGGAGCTGTTTTTT. Translated: CATLPGLAGNTGELFF.